This TCR beta chain was documented in a study of T cells in localized non-small cell lung cancer. Study-wide findings and caveats: A median of approximately 57 clones ranked among the top 100 in tumor appeared in adjacent lung.

Comments on this clone: Antigen specificity is unknown.

TCRdb's table, derived via immunoSEQ multiplex PCR, lists solely in-frame clones and lacks some. The sample includes tens of thousands of clones, 75% to 85% seen only once; the top ten take roughly 7.5%. Sequencing used PBMCs, obtained before any cancer treatment. This sequence was found in a man aged 40 to 75 with stage II lung adenocarcinoma.

The CDR3 DNA reads TGCGCCAGCAGTGAGGCGGCTAGCCACTCCTACGAGCAGTACTTC. Translation gives CASSEAASHSYEQYF. The chain uses TRBV10-2 and TRBJ2-7, with D possibly TRBD2 on 5 matching bases. Germline CDR1 and CDR2: WSHSY and SAAADI. The V and J ends lost 2 bases and 0 bases respectively, with 11 bases between them. This CDR3 contains 15 residues.